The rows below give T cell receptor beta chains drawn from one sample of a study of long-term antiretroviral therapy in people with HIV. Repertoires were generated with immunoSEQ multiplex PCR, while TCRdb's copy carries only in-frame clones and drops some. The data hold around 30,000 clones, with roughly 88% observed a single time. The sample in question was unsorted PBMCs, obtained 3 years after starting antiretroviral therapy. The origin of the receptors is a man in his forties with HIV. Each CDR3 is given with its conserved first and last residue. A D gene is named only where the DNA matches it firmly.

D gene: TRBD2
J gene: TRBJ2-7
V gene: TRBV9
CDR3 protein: CASSWGLADYEQYF

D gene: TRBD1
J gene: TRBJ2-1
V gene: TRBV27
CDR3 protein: CASSTIQGVPYNEQFF

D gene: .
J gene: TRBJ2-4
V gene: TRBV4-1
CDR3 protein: CASSPPGSGKNIQYF

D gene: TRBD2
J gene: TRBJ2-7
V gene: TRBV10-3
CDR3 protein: CAISEPGLGYEQYF

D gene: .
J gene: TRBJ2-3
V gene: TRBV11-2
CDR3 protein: CASSLAGAGITQYF

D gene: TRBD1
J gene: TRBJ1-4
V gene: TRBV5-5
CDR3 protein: CASSPGTGKEKLFF

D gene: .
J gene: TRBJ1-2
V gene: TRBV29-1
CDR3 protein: CSVGGQEYGYTF

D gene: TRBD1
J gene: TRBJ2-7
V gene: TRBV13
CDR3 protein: CASSLTGGKSSYEQYF

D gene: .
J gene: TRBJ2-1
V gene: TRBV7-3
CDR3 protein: CASSSGHEQFF

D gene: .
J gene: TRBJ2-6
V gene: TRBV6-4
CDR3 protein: CASIPGANVLTF

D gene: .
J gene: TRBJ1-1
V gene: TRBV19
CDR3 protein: CASSIDGQNTEAFF

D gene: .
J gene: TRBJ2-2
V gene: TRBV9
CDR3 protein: CASSPNVATGELFF

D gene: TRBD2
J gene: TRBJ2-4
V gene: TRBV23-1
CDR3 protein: CASSQSERDVRTKNIQYF

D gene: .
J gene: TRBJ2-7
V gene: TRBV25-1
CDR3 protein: CASSAGPGTSSYEQYF

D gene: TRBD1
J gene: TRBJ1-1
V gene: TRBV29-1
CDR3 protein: CSVEVGTAMNTEAFF

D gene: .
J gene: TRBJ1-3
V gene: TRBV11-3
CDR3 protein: CASSPAGNTIYF

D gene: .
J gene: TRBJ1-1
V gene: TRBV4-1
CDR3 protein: CASSQGSTGLNTEAFF

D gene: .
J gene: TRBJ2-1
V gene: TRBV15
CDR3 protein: CATSRVAGGSLPAEFF

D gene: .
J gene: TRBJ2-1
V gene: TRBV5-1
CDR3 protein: CASSLVGDEQFF

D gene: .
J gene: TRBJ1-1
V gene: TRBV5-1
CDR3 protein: CASSQRGAAVNTEAFF

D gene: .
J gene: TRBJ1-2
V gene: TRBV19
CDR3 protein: CASSITGTNYGYTF

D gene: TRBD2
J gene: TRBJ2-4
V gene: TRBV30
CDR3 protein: CAWSVLAGITAKNIQYF

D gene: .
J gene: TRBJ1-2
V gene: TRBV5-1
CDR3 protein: CASSLAYSMDYGYTF

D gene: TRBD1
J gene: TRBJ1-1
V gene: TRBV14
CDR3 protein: CASSTTGGTEAFF

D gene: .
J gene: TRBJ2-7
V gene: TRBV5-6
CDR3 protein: CASSFTGPSREQYF

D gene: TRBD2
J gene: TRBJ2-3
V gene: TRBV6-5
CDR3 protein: CASASERGFTDTQYF

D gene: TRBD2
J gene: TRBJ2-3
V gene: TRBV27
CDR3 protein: CASSLGTSDTDTQYF

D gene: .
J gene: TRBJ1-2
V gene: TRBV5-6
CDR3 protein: CASSPGNYGYTF

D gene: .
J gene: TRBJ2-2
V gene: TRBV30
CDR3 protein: CAWRRNTGELFF

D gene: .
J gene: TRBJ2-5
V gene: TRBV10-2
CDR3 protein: CASSESGWGRPQQETQYF

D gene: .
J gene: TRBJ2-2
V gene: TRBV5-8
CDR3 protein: CASSLGFNGELFF

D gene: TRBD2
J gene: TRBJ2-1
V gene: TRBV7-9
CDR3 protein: CASSSLGLAAYNEQFF

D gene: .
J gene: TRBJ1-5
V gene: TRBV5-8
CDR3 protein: CASSPGLYSNQPQHF

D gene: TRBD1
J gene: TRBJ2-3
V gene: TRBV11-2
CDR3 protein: CASSDGQALRDTQYF

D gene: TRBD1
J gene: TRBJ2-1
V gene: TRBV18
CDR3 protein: CASSPPMDRGRRNEQFF

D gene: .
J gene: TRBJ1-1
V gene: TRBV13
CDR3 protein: CASSRRQGSTEAFF

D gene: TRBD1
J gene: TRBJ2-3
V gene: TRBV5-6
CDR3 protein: CASSFRTGSTDTQYF